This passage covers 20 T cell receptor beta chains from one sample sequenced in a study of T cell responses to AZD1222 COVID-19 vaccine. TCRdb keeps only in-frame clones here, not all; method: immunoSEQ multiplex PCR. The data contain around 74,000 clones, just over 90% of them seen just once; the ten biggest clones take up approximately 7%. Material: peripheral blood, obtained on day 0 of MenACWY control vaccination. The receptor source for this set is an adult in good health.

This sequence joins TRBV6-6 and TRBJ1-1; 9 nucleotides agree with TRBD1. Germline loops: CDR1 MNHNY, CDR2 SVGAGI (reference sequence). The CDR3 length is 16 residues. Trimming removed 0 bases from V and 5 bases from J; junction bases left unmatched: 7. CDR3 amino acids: CASSYSATGGPTEAFF. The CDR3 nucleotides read TGTGCCAGCAGTTACTCGGCCACAGGGGGCCCTACTGAAGCTTTCTTT.

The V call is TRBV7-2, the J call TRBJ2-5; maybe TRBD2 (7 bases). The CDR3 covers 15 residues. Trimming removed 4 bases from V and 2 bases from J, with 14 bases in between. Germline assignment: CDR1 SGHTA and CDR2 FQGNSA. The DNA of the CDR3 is TGTGCCAGCAGCTGGGGGGGACAAAATCAAGAGACCCAGTACTTC. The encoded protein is CASSWGGQNQETQYF.

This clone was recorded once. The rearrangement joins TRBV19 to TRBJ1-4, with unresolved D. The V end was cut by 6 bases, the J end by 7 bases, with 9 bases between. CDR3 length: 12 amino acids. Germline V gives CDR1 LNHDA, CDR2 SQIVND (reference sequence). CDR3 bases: TGTGCCAGTAGGACGGTGGGTGAAAAACTGTTTTTT. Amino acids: CASRTVGEKLFF.

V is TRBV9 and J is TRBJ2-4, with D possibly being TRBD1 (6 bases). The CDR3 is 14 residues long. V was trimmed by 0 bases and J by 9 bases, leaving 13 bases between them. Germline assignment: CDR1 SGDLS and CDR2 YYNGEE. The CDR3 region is CASSVVGEQGIQYF. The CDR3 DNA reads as TGTGCCAGCAGCGTAGTGGGAGAACAGGGCATTCAGTACTTC. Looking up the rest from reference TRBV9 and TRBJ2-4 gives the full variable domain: DSGVTQTPKHLITATGQRVTLRCSPRSGDLSVYWYQQSLDQGLQFLIQYYNGEERAKGNILERFSAQQFPDLHSELNLSSLELGDSALYFCASSVVGEQGIQYFGAGTRLSVL.

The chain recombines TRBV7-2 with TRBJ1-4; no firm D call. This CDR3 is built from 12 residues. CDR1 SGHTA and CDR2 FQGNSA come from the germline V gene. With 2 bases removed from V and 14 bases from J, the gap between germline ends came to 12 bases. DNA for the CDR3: TGTGCCAGCAGCTTATCCTGGGGATTGCTGTTTTTT. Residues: CASSLSWGLLFF.

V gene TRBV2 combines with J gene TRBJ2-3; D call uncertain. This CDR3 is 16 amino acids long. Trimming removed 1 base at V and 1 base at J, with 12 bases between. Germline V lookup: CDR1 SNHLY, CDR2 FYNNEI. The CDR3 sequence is CASSEEGSGGTDTQYF. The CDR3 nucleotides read TGTGCCAGCAGTGAAGAGGGCAGTGGAGGCACAGATACGCAGTATTTT. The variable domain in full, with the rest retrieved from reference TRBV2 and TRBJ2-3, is EPEVTQTPSHQVTQMGQEVILRCVPISNHLYFYWYRQILGQKVEFLVSFYNNEISEKSEIFDDQFSVERPDGSNFTLKIRSTKLEDSAMYFCASSEEGSGGTDTQYFGPGTRLTVL.

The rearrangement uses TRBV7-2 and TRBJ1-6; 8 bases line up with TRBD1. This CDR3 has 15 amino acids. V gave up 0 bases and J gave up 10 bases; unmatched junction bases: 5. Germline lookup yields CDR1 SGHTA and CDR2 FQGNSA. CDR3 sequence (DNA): TGTGCCAGCAGCTTAGCCGGACAGGGCGGGTCACCCCTCCACTTT. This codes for CASSLAGQGGSPLHF.

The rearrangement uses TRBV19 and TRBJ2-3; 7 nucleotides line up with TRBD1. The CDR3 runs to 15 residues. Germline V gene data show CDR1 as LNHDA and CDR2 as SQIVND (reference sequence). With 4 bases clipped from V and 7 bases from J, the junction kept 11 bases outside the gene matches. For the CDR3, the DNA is TGTGCCAGTAGTAGTCCCCAGGGGGACCGAAATACGCAGTATTTT. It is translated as CASSSPQGDRNTQYF. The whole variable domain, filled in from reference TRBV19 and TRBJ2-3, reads DGGITQSPKYLFRKEGQNVTLSCEQNLNHDAMYWYRQDPGQGLRLIYYSQIVNDFQKGDIAEGYSVSREKKESFPLTVTSAQKNPTAFYLCASSSPQGDRNTQYFGPGTRLTVL.

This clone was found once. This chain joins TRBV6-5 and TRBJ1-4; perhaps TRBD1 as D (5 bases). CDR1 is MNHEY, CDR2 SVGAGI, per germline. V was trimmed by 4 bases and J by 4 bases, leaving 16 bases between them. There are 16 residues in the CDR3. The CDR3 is CASSSGTTRSNEKLFF. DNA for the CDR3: TGTGCCAGCAGTTCAGGGACTACTCGGAGTAATGAAAAACTGTTTTTT.

The CDR3 coding sequence is TGCGCCAGCAAACCCGGGACAGGGGGCTCGGGATATGGCTACACCTTC. Translating it yields CASKPGTGGSGYGYTF. The chain uses TRBV5-1 and TRBJ1-2, with 12 bases identical to TRBD1. Per the germline V gene, CDR1 is SGHRS and CDR2 is YFSETQ. V shed 6 bases and J 5 bases; nucleotides not matched to a gene: 11. The CDR3 loop spans 16 amino acids.

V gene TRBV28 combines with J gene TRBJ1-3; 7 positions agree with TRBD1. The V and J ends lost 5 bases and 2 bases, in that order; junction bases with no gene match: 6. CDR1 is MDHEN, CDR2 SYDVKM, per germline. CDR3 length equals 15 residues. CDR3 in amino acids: CASSPFTGAGNTIYF. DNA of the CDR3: TGTGCCAGCAGTCCTTTCACAGGGGCTGGAAACACCATATATTTT.

CDR3: CATTSPSSYEQYF. The DNA of the CDR3 is TGTGCCACTACCTCACCTAGTTCCTACGAGCAGTACTTC. The chain has TRBV7-2 and TRBJ2-7; D uncertain. Trimming took off 10 bases at V and 1 base at J, with 14 bases between the two ends. Germline V gene lookup returns CDR1 SGHTA and CDR2 FQGNSA. The CDR3 totals 13 residues.

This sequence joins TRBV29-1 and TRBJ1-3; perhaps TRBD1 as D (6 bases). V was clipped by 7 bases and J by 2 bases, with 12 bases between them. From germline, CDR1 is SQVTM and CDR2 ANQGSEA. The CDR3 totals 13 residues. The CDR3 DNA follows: TGCAGCGGGCTTACAGGGACTGGAAACACCATATATTTT. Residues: CSGLTGTGNTIYF.

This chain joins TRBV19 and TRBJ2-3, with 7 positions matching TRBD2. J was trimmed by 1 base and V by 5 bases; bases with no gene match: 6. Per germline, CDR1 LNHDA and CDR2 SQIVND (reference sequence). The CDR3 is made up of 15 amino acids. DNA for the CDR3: TGTGCCAGTAGTCCCCAGCTAGCGGGCACAGATACGCAGTATTTT. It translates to CASSPQLAGTDTQYF.

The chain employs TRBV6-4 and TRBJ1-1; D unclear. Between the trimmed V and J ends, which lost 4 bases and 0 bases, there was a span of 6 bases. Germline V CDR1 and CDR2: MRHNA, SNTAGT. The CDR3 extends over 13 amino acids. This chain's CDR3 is CASSVQLNTEAFF. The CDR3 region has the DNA TGTGCCAGCAGTGTTCAGTTGAACACTGAAGCTTTCTTT.

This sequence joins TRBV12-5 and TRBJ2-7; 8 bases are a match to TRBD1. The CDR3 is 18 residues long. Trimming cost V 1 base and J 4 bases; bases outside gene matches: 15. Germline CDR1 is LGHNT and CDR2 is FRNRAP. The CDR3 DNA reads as TGTGCTAGTGGTTTGGGCGGGCTTAGGGACAGGTTAAGGTACGAGCAGTACTTC. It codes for CASGLGGLRDRLRYEQYF. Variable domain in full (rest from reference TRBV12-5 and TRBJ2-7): DARVTQTPRHKVTEMGQEVTMRCQPILGHNTVFWYRQTMMQGLELLAYFRNRAPLDDSGMPKDRFSAEMPDATLATLKIQPSEPRDSAVYFCASGLGGLRDRLRYEQYFGPGTRLTVT.

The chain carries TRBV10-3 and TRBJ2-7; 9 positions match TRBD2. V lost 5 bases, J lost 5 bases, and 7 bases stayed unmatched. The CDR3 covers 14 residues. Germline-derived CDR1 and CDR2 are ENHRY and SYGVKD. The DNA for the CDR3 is TGTGCCATCAGTTCAGGACTAGCGAGCCACGAGCAGTACTTC. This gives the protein CAISSGLASHEQYF.

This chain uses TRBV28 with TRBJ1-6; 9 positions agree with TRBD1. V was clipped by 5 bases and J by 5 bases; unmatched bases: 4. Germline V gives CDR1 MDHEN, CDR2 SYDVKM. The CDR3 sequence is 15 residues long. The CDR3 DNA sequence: TGTGCCAGCAGTACCGGGGACAGGGATAATTCACCCCTCCACTTT. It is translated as CASSTGDRDNSPLHF.

CDR3 sequence (DNA): TGTGCCAGCGTGACTAGCGGGAGTCTAGATACGCAGTATTTT. Its translation: CASVTSGSLDTQYF. The chain combines TRBV28 with TRBJ2-3; 12 bases are a match to TRBD2. This CDR3 comprises 14 residues. Trimming cost V 8 bases and J 5 bases; bases outside gene matches: 5. Germline values: CDR1 MDHEN, CDR2 SYDVKM. Variable domain in full (rest from reference TRBV28 and TRBJ2-3): DVKVTQSSRYLVKRTGEKVFLECVQDMDHENMFWYRQDPGLGLRLIYFSYDVKMKEKGDIPEGYSVSREKKERFSLILESASTNQTSMYLCASVTSGSLDTQYFGPGTRLTVL.

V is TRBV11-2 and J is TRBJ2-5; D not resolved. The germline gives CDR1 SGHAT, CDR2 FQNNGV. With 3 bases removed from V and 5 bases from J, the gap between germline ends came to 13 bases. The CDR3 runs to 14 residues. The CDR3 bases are TGTGCCAGCAGCTTTTTCAGTGCCTTCGAGACCCAGTACTTC. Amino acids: CASSFFSAFETQYF.